The rows below give T cell receptor beta chains drawn from one sample of a study of early T cells in non-severe SARS-CoV-2 infection. One entry per CDR3 protein results from TCRdb running MiXCR on the 5' RACE reads. This sample has 55,000 to 85,000 distinct CDR3 sequences, with 10% found just once. Sequencing was performed on whole blood, taken at baseline. Receptors were obtained from an adult who was a healthcare worker with PCR-confirmed SARS-CoV-2 infection or an uninfected control (not recorded which). Each CDR3 is given with its conserved first and last residue. D genes are given only for firm matches. Part of the rows lack a size; the others show once, few, many or a class for expanded clones.

D	V	J	size	CDR3	DNA
TRBD1	TRBV3-1	TRBJ2-7	.	CASSQEGDRPYEQYF	TGTGCCAGCAGCCAAGAAGGGGACAGACCCTACGAGCAGTACTTC
.	TRBV7-2	TRBJ1-1	few	CASSALIEAFF	TGTGCCAGCAGCGCTTTAATTGAAGCTTTCTTT
TRBD2	TRBV2	TRBJ2-7	.	CASRLGLAVYEQYF	TGTGCCAGCAGACTGGGACTAGCGGTATACGAGCAGTACTTC
.	TRBV28	TRBJ1-6	many	CASNTGSSPLHF	TGTGCCAGCAACACGGGGAGTTCACCCCTCCACTTT
TRBD2	TRBV6-2/TRBV6-3	TRBJ2-7	.	CASSYSPYAGDEQYF	TGTGCCAGCAGTTATTCCCCCTATGCGGGAGACGAGCAGTACTTC
TRBD1	TRBV19	TRBJ1-1	many	CASSKPETGIAEAFF	TGTGCCAGTAGTAAGCCCGAGACAGGGATCGCTGAAGCTTTCTTT
TRBD2	TRBV14	TRBJ2-1	few	CASSQLAGGSSYNEQFF	TGTGCCAGCAGCCAGCTAGCGGGAGGGAGCTCCTACAATGAGCAGTTCTTC
.	TRBV28	TRBJ2-7	few	CASSGAPRSYEQYF	TGTGCCAGCAGTGGGGCCCCACGCTCCTACGAGCAGTACTTC
.	TRBV10-3	TRBJ1-6	few	CAISDQGTSYNSPLHF	TGTGCCATCAGTGACCAGGGAACCTCCTATAATTCACCCCTCCACTTT
.	TRBV9	TRBJ2-7	many	CASSDNYEQYF	TGTGCCAGCAGCGATAACTACGAGCAGTACTTC
.	TRBV11-2	TRBJ2-4	many	CASSLWGLGVAPAKNIQYF	TGTGCCAGCAGCTTATGGGGGCTGGGGGTGGCCCCAGCCAAAAACATTCAGTACTTC
TRBD1	TRBV4-1	TRBJ2-1	many	CASSQDLAGTGVRNEQFF	TGCGCCAGCAGCCAAGATTTGGCCGGGACAGGGGTAAGGAATGAGCAGTTCTTC
.	TRBV7-6	TRBJ2-1	.	CASSLSAGAPYNEQFF	TGTGCCAGCAGCTTATCTGCGGGGGCTCCCTACAATGAGCAGTTCTTC
TRBD2	TRBV5-4	TRBJ2-3	few	CASTRGREQPDTQYF	TGTGCCAGCACCCGTGGGCGGGAGCAACCGGATACGCAGTATTTT
TRBD1	TRBV28	TRBJ1-1	few	CASSIGQGRTEAFF	TGTGCCAGCAGTATCGGACAGGGTAGGACTGAAGCTTTCTTT
TRBD1	TRBV28	TRBJ2-7	.	CASSPSLGTGSYEQYF	TGTGCCAGCAGTCCCAGTCTCGGGACAGGTAGCTACGAGCAGTACTTC
.	TRBV28	TRBJ1-1	.	CASSLRGAGTEAFF	TGTGCCAGCAGTTTGAGGGGTGCCGGCACTGAAGCTTTCTTT
TRBD2	TRBV11-3	TRBJ2-1	many	CASSQPGLAVQFF	TGTGCCAGCAGTCAACCGGGACTAGCTGTGCAGTTCTTC
.	TRBV7-8	TRBJ2-7	few	CASSWAGKVYEQYF	TGTGCCAGCAGCTGGGCAGGAAAAGTCTACGAGCAGTACTTC
.	TRBV25-1	TRBJ1-1	few	CASSAPITGRDTEAFF	TGTGCCAGCAGTGCCCCAATCACAGGTCGGGACACTGAAGCTTTCTTT
.	TRBV11-3	TRBJ2-1	many	CASSLEFGSYNEQFF	TGTGCCAGCAGCCTAGAGTTCGGAAGTTACAATGAGCAGTTCTTC
TRBD1	TRBV5-6	TRBJ1-2	many	CASSSTGPYGYTF	TGTGCCAGCAGCTCGACAGGGCCCTATGGCTACACCTTC
.	TRBV7-9	TRBJ1-2	few	CASTPTDSNYGYTF	TGTGCCAGCACCCCGACGGATTCCAACTATGGCTACACCTTC
.	TRBV6-1	TRBJ2-3	many	CASRDLLGSYTQYF	TGTGCCAGCAGGGACTTACTAGGGTCGTATACGCAGTATTTT
TRBD1	TRBV7-9	TRBJ2-3	.	CASSAGQGNTDTQYF	TGTGCCAGCAGCGCTGGACAGGGGAACACAGATACGCAGTATTTT
TRBD2	TRBV28	TRBJ2-1	many	CASSFASGRANEQFF	TGTGCCAGCAGTTTCGCTAGCGGGAGAGCCAATGAGCAGTTCTTC
.	TRBV29-1	TRBJ2-2	many	CSVEGGDYQGTTGELFF	TGCAGCGTTGAAGGTGGGGATTACCAGGGGACCACCGGGGAGCTGTTTTTT
TRBD2	TRBV12-3/TRBV12-4	TRBJ2-1	.	CASSLRAPGLALTDEQFF	TGTGCCAGCAGTTTAAGAGCGCCGGGACTAGCATTAACCGATGAGCAGTTCTTC
.	TRBV6-6	TRBJ2-4	.	CASSYHGPGVWYF	TGTGCCAGCAGTTATCACGGACCTGGGGTATGGTACTTC
.	TRBV7-9	TRBJ1-1	.	CASSLGGMAEAFF	TGTGCCAGCAGCTTAGGGGGGATGGCTGAAGCTTTCTTT
.	TRBV29-1	TRBJ2-3	few	CSVSHRASTDTQYF	TGCAGCGTTAGTCACAGGGCTAGCACAGATACGCAGTATTTT
.	TRBV7-9	TRBJ2-7	many	CASSNIYSYEQYF	TGTGCCAGCAGCAACATATACTCCTACGAGCAGTACTTC
.	TRBV6-1	TRBJ1-1	many	CASSELFGEWYTEAFF	TGTGCCAGCAGTGAATTGTTCGGGGAGTGGTACACTGAAGCTTTCTTT
TRBD2	TRBV6-2/TRBV6-3	TRBJ2-5	few	CASRGVASGQETQYF	TGTGCCAGCAGGGGGGTGGCTAGCGGACAAGAGACCCAGTACTTC
.	TRBV5-6	TRBJ2-7	many	CASSLASPGYEQYF	TGTGCCAGCAGCTTAGCTTCCCCGGGCTACGAGCAGTACTTC
.	TRBV29-1	TRBJ2-7	few	CSVLIWAQDYEQYF	TGCAGCGTTCTTATTTGGGCGCAAGACTACGAGCAGTACTTC
TRBD1	TRBV19	TRBJ2-3	few	CASSSYRGRADTQYF	TGTGCCAGTAGTTCATACAGGGGTCGCGCAGATACGCAGTATTTT
TRBD1	TRBV7-2	TRBJ2-3	.	CASSRTGSTDTQYF	TGTGCCAGCAGCCGGACAGGAAGCACAGATACGCAGTATTTT
TRBD2	TRBV6-5	TRBJ2-7	.	CASSYSFNSLAGLGEQYF	TGTGCCAGCAGTTACTCATTCAACTCGCTAGCGGGCCTCGGCGAGCAGTACTTC
TRBD1	TRBV20-1	TRBJ2-7	many	CSAASGTGGVNEQYF	TGCAGTGCGGCATCGGGCACAGGGGGAGTCAACGAGCAGTACTTC
.	TRBV7-9	TRBJ1-1	many	CASSSLWGNTEAFF	TGTGCCAGCAGCTCTTTGTGGGGGAATACTGAAGCTTTCTTT
.	TRBV28	TRBJ1-6	once	CASGSSYNSPLHF	TGTGCCAGCGGCAGCTCCTATAATTCACCCCTCCACTTT
TRBD1	TRBV28	TRBJ2-5	.	CASRDRPGGTQYF	TGTGCCAGCAGGGACAGGCCTGGAGGGACCCAGTACTTC
.	TRBV19	TRBJ2-6	many	CASSSHPNSGANVLTF	TGTGCCAGTAGTTCGCACCCCAACTCTGGGGCCAACGTCCTGACTTTC
.	TRBV29-1	TRBJ1-1	.	CSAFNGPSTEAFF	TGCAGCGCCTTCAACGGACCGAGCACTGAAGCTTTCTTT
.	TRBV6-5	TRBJ1-2	.	CASSSLPGTPESSFYGYTF	TGTGCCAGCAGTTCACTGCCCGGGACACCCGAGTCCTCATTCTATGGCTACACCTTC
.	TRBV10-3	TRBJ2-2	many	CAISDRGSERELFF	TGTGCCATCAGTGATAGGGGGAGCGAAAGGGAGCTGTTTTTT
.	TRBV11-2	TRBJ2-2	many	CASSLGGSGGELFF	TGTGCCAGCAGCTTAGGGGGGAGCGGCGGGGAGCTGTTTTTT
.	TRBV28	TRBJ2-7	.	CASSFHGLGYEQYF	TGTGCCAGCAGTTTTCACGGACTGGGCTACGAGCAGTACTTC
TRBD1	TRBV20-1	TRBJ1-2	many	CSARDRLSRGLVYGYTF	TGCAGTGCTAGAGATCGCTTATCAAGGGGGCTAGTCTATGGCTACACCTTC